This T cell receptor beta chain was sequenced in a study of OX40 agonist ivuxolimab in advanced cancers. About the study: There were three patients with partial responses, one having hepatocellular carcinoma and two cutaneous melanoma.

Broader study findings: Fewer expanded clones were found on average in CD4+ than in CD8+ T cells.

Only in-frame clones appear in the TCRdb table, and some are missing; sequencing was by immunoSEQ multiplex PCR. The sample yields tens of thousands of clones, approximately 91% seen once. From germline, CDR1 is MNHEY and CDR2 SVGAGI. Between the trimmed V and J ends, which lost 6 bases and 3 bases, there was a span of 16 bases. CDR3 length: 15 amino acids. About this clone: Its antigen is not identified.

This TCR derives from an adult with an advanced solid tumor such as melanoma, head and neck, liver or kidney cancer. The specimen comprised CD4+ or CD8+ T cells sorted from blood, sampled in a trial of the OX40 agonist ivuxolimab. The rearrangement uses TRBV6-5 and TRBJ2-3; D ambiguous. The CDR3 nucleotides read TGTGCCAGCAGCCATTTCGGTGTCCCGACAGATACGCAGTATTTT. Its translation: CASSHFGVPTDTQYF.